This entry lists 3 T cell receptor beta chains sequenced from one sample in a study of T cell repertoires in cytomegalovirus infection. MiXCR was run by TCRdb on the reads, yielding one entry per CDR3 protein. This table holds about 440,000 distinct CDR3 sequences, under 40% found once. Sequenced: PBMCs. All receptors derive from a human donor in good health (CMV status not recorded). Some clones in this sample may be carry-over from other donors' samples.

This clonotype was observed a handful of times. The rearrangement uses TRBV12-3 or TRBV12-4 and TRBJ1-4, with D unresolved. The length of the CDR3 is 16 residues. V lost 3 bases and J lost 5, with 16 bases in between. In DNA, the CDR3 is TGTGCCAGCAGTTTGAGGGTCCTGGAGGAAAATGAAAAACTGTTTTTT. It is translated as CASSLRVLEENEKLFF.

This clonotype was counted ten times or more. The genes are TRBV2 and TRBJ2-1; D uncertain. CDR1 and CDR2 from the germline V gene are SNHLY and FYNNEI. V shed 0 bases and J shed 2 bases, with 5 bases lying between them. This CDR3 spans 14 amino acids. In nucleotides, the CDR3 is TGTGCCAGCAGTGAAGCCCACGCCTACAATGAGCAGTTCTTC. Protein: CASSEAHAYNEQFF.

In its sample, this clonotype was seen a few times. The chain combines TRBV7-9 with TRBJ1-3; D not resolved. The CDR3 length is 14 residues. Between the trimmed V and J ends, which lost 1 base and 2 bases, there was a span of 6 bases. Germline CDR1 and CDR2: SEHNR and FQNEAQ (reference sequence). The CDR3 DNA reads TGTGCCAGCAGCTTAGTCGGGACTGGAAACACCATATATTTT. Translation gives CASSLVGTGNTIYF.